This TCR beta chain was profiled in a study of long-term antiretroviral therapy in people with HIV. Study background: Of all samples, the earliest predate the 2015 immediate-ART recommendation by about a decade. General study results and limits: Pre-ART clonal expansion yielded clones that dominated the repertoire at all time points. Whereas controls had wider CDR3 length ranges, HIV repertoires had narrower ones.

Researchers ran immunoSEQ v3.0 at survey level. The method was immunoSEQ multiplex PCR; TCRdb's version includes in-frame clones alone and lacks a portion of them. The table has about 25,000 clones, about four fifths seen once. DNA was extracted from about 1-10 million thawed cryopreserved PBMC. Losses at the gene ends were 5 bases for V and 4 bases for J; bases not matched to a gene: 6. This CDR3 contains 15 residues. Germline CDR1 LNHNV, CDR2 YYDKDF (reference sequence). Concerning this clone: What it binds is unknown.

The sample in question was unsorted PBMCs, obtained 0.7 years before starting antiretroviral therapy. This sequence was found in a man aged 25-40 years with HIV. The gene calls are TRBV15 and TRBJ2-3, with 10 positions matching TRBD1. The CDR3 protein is CATSRDRGGADTQYF. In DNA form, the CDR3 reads TGTGCCACCAGCCGGGACAGGGGAGGGGCAGATACGCAGTATTTT.